Below, one T cell receptor (beta chain) is given with its context. The antigen is not known. Every single patient, without exception, relapsed after autologous stem cell transplantation, and brentuximab vedotin exposure varied. The data were obtained in a study of PD-1 blockade in classical Hodgkin lymphoma. The overall study: Treatment was intravenous nivolumab, 3 mg/kg every 2 weeks, until progression.

Study-wide results and caveats: For complete responders, baseline diversity was comparable to that of newly diagnosed patients. Significant TCR diversity gains by C4D1 occurred in CD4+ but not CD8+ cells.

TCRdb keeps only in-frame clones here, not all; method: immunoSEQ multiplex PCR. The sample includes around 39,000 clones, over 65% of them seen just once. Trimming removed 1 base from V and 3 bases from J; junction bases left unmatched: 2. The CDR3 loop spans 15 amino acids. From germline, CDR1 is SGDLS and CDR2 YYNGEE. The genes are TRBV9 and TRBJ2-1; 9 nucleotides align to TRBD2. The TCR comes from a human donor with classical Hodgkin lymphoma. The specimen was peripheral blood mononuclear cells (PBMCs), collected before the second cycle of nivolumab. Here the CDR3 reads CASSVIAGDYNEQFF. The CDR3 nucleotides read TGTGCCAGCAGCGTAATAGCGGGGGACTACAATGAGCAGTTCTTC.